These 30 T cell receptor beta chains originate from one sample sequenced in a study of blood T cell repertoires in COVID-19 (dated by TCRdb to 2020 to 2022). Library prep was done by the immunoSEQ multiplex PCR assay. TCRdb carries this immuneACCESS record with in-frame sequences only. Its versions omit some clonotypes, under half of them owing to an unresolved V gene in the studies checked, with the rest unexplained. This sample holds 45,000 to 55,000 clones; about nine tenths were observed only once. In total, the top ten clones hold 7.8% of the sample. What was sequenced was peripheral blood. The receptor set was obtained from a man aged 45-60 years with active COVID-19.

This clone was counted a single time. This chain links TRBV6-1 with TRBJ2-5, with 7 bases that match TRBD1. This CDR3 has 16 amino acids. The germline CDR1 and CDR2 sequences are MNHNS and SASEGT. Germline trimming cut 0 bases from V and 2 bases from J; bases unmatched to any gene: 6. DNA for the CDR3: TGTGCCAGCAGTGAAGCGGTAGGGACAGCGCAAGAGACCCAGTACTTC. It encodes CASSEAVGTAQETQYF.

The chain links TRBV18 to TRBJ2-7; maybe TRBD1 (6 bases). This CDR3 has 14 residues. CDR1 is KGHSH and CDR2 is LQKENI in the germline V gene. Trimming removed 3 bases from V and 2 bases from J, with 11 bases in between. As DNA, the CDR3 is TGTGCCAGCTCACCTCAGGGGCCTCCCTACGAGCAGTACTTC. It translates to CASSPQGPPYEQYF.

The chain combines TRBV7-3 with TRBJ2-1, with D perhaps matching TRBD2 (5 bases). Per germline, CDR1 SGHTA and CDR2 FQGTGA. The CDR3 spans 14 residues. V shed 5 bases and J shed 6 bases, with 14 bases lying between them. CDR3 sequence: CASSPRTPSNEQFF. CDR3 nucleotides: TGTGCCAGCAGCCCCCGGACTCCCTCCAATGAGCAGTTCTTC.

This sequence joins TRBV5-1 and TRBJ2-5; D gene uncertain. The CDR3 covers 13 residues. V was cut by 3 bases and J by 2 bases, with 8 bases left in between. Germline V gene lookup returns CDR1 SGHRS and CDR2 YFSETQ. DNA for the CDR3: TGCGCCAGCAGCTCCTACCCTCAAGAGACCCAGTACTTC. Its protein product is CASSSYPQETQYF.

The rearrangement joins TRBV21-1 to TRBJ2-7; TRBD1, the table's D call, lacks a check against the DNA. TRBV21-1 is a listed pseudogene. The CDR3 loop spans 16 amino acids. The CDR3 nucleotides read TGTGCCAGCAGCAAAGCGGATGGGACAGGGTACTACGAGCAGTACTTC. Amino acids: CASSKADGTGYYEQYF.

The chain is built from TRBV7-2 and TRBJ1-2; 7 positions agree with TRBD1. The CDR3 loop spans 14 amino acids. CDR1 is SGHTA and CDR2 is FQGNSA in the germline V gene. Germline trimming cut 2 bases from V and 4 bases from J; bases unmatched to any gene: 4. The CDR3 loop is CASSLSGTAYGYTF. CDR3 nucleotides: TGTGCCAGCAGCTTATCCGGGACAGCCTATGGCTACACCTTC.

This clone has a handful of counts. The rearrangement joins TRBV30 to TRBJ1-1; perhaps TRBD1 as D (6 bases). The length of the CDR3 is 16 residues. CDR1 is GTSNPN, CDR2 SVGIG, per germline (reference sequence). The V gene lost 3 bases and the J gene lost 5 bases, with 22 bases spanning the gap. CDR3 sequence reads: CAWRLPGAGTSTEAFF. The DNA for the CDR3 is TGTGCCTGGAGATTACCTGGGGCAGGGACAAGTACTGAAGCTTTCTTT.

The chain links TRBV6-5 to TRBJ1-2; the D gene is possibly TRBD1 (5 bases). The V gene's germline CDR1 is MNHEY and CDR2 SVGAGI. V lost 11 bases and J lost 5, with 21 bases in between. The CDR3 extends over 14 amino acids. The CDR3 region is CAGTGSRLRYGYTF. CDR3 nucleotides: TGTGCCGGAACAGGAAGCAGGCTTCGATATGGCTACACCTTC.

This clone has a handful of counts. CDR3: CATSRGGLYGYTF. CDR3 sequence (DNA): TGTGCCACCAGCAGAGGAGGCCTGTATGGCTACACCTTC. The V and J genes are TRBV15 and TRBJ1-2; no reliable D call. The CDR3 covers 13 residues. Trimming stripped 1 base from V and 5 bases from J, with 8 bases between. Germline assignment: CDR1 LNHNV and CDR2 YYDKDF (reference sequence).

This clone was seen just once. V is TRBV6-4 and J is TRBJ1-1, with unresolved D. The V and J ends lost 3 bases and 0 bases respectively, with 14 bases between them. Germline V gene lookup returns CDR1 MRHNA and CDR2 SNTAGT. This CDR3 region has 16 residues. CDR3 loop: CASSERAERMNTEAFF. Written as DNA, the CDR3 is TGTGCCAGCAGTGAAAGGGCAGAGCGGATGAACACTGAAGCTTTCTTT.

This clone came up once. The CDR3 spells CASSDQQGRAFF. The CDR3 DNA reads TGTGCCAGCAGTGACCAACAGGGGAGAGCTTTCTTT. The chain combines TRBV25-1 with TRBJ1-1, with 7 nucleotides matching TRBD1. Trimming took 3 bases from V and 10 from J; bases not matched to a gene: 5. CDR1 MGHDK and CDR2 SYGVNS come from the germline V gene. The CDR3 is 12 amino acids.

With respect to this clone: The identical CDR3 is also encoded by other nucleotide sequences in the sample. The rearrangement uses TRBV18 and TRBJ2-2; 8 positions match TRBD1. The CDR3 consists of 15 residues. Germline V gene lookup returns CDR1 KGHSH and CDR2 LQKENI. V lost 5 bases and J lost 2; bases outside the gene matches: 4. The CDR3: CASSSGQGNTGELFF. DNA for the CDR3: TGTGCCAGCTCATCAGGACAGGGCAACACCGGGGAGCTGTTTTTT.

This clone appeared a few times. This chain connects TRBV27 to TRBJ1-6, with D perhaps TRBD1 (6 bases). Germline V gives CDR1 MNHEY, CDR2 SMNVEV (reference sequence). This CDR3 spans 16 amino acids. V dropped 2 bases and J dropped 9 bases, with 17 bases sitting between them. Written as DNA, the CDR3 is TGTGCCAGCAGTTTAAGGGGCAGGGGTGTATTTTCACCCCTCCACTTT. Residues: CASSLRGRGVFSPLHF.

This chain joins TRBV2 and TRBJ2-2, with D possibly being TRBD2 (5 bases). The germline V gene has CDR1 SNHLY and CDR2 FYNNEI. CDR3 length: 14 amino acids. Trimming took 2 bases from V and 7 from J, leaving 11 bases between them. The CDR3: CASSETGINGELFF. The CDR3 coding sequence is TGTGCCAGCAGTGAAACGGGGATCAACGGGGAGCTGTTTTTT.

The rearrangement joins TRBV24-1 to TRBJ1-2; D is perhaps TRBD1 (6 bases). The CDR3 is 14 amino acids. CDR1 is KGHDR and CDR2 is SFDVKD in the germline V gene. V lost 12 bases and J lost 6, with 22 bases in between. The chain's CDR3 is CASNSGGAMDGYTF. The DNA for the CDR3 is TGTGCCTCAAACTCGGGGGGCGCCATGGATGGCTACACCTTC.

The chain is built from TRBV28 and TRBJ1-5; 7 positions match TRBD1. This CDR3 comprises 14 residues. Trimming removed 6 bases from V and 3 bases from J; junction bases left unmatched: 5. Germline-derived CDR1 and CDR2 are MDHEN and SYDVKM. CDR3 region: CASSQQGNNQPQHF. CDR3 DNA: TGTGCCAGCAGCCAACAGGGGAACAATCAGCCCCAGCATTTT.

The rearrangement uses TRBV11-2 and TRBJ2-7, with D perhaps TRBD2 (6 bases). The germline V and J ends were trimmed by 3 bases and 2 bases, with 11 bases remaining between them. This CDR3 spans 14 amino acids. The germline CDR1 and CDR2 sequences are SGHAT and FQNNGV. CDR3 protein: CASSLRSGPYEQYF. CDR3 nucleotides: TGTGCCAGCAGCTTGCGTAGCGGTCCCTACGAGCAGTACTTC.

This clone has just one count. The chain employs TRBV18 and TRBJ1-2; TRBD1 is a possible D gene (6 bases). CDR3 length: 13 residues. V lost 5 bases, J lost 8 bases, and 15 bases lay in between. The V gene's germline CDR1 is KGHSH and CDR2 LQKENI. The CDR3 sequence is CASSSTGTGGYTF. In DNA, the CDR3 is TGTGCCAGCTCATCCACAGGGACGGGAGGCTACACCTTC. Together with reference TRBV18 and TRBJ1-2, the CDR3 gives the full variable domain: NAGVMQNPRHLVRRRGQEARLRCSPMKGHSHVYWYRQLPEEGLKFMVYLQKENIIDESGMPKERFSAEFPKEGPSILRIQQVVRGDSAAYFCASSSTGTGGYTFGSGTRLTVV.

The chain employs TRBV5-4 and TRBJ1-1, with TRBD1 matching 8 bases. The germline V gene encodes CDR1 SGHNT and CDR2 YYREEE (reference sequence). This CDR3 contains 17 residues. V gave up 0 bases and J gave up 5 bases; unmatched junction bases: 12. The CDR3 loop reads CASSLGGGQGAGTEAFF. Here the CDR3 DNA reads TGTGCCAGCAGCTTGGGTGGTGGCCAGGGGGCTGGAACTGAAGCTTTCTTT.

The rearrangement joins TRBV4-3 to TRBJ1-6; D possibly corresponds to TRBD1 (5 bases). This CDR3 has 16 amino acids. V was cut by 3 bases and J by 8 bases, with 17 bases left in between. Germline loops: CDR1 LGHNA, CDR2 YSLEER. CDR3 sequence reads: CASSHITGGGHSPLHF. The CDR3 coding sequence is TGCGCCAGCAGCCACATTACGGGGGGAGGGCATTCACCCCTCCACTTT.

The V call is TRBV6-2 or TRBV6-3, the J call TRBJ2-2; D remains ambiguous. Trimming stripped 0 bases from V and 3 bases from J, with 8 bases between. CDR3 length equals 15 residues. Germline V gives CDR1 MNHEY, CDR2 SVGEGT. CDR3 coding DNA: TGTGCCAGCAGTTACTCGAACTTTTACACCGGGGAGCTGTTTTTT. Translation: CASSYSNFYTGELFF.

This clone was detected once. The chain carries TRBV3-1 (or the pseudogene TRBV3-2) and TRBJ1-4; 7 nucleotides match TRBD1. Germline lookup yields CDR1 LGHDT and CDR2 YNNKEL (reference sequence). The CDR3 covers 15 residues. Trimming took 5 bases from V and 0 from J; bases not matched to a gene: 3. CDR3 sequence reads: CASSSDRATNEKLFF. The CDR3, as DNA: TGTGCCAGCAGCTCCGACAGGGCAACTAATGAAAAACTGTTTTTT.

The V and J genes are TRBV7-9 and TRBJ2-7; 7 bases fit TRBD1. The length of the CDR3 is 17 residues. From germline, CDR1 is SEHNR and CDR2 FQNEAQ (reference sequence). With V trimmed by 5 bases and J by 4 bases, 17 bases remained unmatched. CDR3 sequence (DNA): TGTGCCAGCAGCAATAGAACCCCCGGGACAGCTTATTACGAGCAGTACTTC. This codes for CASSNRTPGTAYYEQYF.

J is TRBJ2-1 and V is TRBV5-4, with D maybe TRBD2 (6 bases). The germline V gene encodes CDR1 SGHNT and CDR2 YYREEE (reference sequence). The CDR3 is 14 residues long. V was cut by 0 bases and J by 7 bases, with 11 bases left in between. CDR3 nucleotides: TGTGCCAGCAGCTTGGATGGTAGCGGTAATGAGCAGTTCTTC. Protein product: CASSLDGSGNEQFF.

Here the CDR3 DNA reads TGTGCCAGCAGCGTTCGGACTAGCGGACAAGAGACCCAGTACTTC. Translation: CASSVRTSGQETQYF. The chain uses TRBV9 and TRBJ2-5; 10 nucleotides line up with TRBD2. Germline V gene lookup returns CDR1 SGDLS and CDR2 YYNGEE. V lost 2 bases and J lost 2; bases outside the gene matches: 3. The CDR3 runs 15 residues.

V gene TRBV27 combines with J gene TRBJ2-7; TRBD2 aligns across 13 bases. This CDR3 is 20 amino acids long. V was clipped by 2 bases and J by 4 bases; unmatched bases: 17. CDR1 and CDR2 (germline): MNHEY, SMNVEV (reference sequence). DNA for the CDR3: TGTGCCAGCAGTTTACGCTCGCTTTTAGCACTAGCGGGAGGGCCTTACGAGCAGTACTTC. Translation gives CASSLRSLLALAGGPYEQYF.

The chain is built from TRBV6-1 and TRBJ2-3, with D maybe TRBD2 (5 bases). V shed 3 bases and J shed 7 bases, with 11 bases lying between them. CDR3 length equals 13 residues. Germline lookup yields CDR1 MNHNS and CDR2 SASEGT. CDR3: CASSEVPGNTQYF. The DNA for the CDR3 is TGTGCCAGCAGTGAGGTCCCCGGGAATACGCAGTATTTT.

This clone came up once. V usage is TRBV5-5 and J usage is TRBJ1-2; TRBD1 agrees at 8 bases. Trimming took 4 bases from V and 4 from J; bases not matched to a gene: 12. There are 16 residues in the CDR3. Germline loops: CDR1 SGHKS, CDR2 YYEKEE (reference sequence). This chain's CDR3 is CASSQTDRVYSYGYTF. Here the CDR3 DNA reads TGTGCCAGCAGCCAAACGGACAGGGTCTATAGCTATGGCTACACCTTC.

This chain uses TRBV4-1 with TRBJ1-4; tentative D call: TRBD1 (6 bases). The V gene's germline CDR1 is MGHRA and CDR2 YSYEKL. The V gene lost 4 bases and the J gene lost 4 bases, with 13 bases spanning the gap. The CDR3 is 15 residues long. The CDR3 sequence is CASSPGAQSNEKLFF. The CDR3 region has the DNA TGCGCCAGCAGCCCAGGGGCTCAGAGTAATGAAAAACTGTTTTTT.

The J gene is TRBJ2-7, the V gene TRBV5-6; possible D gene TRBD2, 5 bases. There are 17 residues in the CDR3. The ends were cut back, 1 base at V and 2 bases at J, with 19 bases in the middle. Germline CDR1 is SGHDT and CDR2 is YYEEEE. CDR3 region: CASSLQSEGTVTYEQYF. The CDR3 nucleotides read TGTGCCAGCAGCTTGCAGTCAGAGGGAACCGTAACCTACGAGCAGTACTTC.